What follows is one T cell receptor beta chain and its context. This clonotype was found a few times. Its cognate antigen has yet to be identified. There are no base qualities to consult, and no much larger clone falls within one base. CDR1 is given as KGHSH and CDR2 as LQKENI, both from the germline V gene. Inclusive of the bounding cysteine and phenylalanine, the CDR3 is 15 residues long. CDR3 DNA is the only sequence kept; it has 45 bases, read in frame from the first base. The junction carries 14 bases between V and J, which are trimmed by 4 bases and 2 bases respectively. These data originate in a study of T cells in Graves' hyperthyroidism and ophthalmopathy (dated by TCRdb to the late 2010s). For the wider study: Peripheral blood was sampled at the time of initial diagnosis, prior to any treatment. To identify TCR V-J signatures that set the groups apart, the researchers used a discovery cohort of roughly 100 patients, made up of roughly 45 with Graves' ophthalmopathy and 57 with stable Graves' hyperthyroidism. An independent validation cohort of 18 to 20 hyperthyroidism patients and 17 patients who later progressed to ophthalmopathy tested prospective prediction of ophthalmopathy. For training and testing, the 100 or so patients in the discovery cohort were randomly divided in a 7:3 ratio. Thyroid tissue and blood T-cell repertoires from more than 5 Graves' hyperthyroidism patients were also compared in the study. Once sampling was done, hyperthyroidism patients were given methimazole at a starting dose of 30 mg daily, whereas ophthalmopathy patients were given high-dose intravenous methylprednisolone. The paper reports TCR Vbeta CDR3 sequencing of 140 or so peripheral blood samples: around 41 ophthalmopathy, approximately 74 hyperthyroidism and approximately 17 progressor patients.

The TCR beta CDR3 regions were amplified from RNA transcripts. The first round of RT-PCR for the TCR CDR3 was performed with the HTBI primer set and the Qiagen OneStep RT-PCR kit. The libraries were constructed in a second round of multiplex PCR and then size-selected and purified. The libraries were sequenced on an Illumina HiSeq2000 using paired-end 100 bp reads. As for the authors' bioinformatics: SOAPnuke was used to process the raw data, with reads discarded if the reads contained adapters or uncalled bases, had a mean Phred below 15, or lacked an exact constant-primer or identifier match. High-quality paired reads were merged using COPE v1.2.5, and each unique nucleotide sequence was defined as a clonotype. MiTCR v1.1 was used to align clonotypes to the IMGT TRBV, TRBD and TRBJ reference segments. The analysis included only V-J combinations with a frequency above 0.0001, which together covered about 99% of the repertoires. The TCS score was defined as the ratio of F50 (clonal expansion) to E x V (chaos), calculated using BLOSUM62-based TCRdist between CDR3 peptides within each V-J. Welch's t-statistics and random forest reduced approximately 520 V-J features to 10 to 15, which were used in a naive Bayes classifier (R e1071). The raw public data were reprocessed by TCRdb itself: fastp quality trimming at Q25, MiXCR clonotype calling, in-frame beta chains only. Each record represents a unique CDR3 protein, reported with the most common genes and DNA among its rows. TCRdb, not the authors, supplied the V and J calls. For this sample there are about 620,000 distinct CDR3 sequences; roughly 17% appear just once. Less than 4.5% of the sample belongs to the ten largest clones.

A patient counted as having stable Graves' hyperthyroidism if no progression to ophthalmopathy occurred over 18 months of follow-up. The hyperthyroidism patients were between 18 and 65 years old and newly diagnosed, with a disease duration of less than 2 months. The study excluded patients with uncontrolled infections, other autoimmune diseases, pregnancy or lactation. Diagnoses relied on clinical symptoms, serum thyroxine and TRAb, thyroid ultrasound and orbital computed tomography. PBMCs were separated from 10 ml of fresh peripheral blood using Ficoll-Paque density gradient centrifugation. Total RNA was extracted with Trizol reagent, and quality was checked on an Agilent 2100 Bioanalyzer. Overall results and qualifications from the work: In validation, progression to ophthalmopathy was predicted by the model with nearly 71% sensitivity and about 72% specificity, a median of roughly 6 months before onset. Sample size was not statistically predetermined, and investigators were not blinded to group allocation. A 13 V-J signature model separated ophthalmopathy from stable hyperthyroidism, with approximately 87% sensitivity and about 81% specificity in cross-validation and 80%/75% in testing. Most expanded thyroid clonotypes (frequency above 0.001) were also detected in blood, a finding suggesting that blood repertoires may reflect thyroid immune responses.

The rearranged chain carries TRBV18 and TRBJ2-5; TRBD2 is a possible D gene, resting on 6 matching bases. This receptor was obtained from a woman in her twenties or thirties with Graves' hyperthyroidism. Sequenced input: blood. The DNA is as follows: TGTGCCAGCTCACTCCTCCGGGACTCACAAGAGACCCAGTACTTC. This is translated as CASSLLRDSQETQYF.